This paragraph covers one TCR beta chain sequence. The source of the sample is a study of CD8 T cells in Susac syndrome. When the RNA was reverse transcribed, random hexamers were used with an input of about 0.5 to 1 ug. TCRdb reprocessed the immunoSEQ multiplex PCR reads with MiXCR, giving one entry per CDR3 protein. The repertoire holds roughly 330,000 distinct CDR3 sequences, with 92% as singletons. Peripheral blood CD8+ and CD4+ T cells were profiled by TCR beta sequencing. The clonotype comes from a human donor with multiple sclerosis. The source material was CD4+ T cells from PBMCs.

The CDR3 loop reads CASRRRQGLAQYF. CDR3 sequence (DNA): TGTGCCAGCAGGCGTCGACAGGGGTTGGCGCAGTATTTT. The rearrangement links TRBV6-6 to TRBJ2-3, with 8 bases identical to TRBD1. Germline assignment: CDR1 MNHNY and CDR2 SVGAGI (reference sequence). The CDR3 sequence is 13 residues long. V was clipped by 6 bases and J by 10 bases; unmatched bases: 9.